The next 3 T cell receptor beta chains were all read from a single sample in a study of PD-1 blockade in classical Hodgkin lymphoma. Clones were sequenced by immunoSEQ multiplex PCR, and TCRdb holds only the in-frame ones, with some missing. This table has approximately 23,000 clones, over 90% appearing once. Time point of the sample: newly diagnosed, previously untreated cHL patient sample. With magnetic negative selection, CD4+ T cells were purified from PBMCs that had been thawed. Input material: CD4+ T cells from blood. The origin of the receptors is a human donor with classical Hodgkin lymphoma.

This chain connects TRBV14 to TRBJ2-4; tentatively, D is TRBD1 or TRBD2 (5 bases each). The germline V gene has CDR1 SGHDN and CDR2 FVKESK. Trimming took 4 bases from V and 9 from J, leaving 7 bases between them. CDR3 length equals 11 residues. In DNA, the CDR3 is TGTGCCAGCAGCCGAGGGGCCATTCAGTACTTC. The encoded protein is CASSRGAIQYF.

The V gene is TRBV5-5, the J gene TRBJ2-1; 12 nucleotides line up with TRBD2. V lost 0 bases and J lost 4; bases outside the gene matches: 5. This CDR3 is 17 amino acids long. Germline V gives CDR1 SGHKS, CDR2 YYEKEE (reference sequence). The CDR3 spells CASSLVRLAGGYNEQFF. CDR3 DNA sequence: TGTGCCAGCAGCTTGGTACGGCTAGCGGGGGGGTACAATGAGCAGTTCTTC. Variable domain in full (rest from reference TRBV5-5 and TRBJ2-1): DAGVTQSPTHLIKTRGQQVTLRCSPISGHKSVSWYQQVLGQGPQFIFQYYEKEERGRGNFPDRFSARQFPNYSSELNVNALLLGDSALYLCASSLVRLAGGYNEQFFGPGTRLTVL.

This clone has just a few counts. The J gene is TRBJ1-2, the V gene TRBV5-4; TRBD1 is a possible D gene (5 bases). Germline CDR1 SGHNT, CDR2 YYREEE (reference sequence). Trimming took off 4 bases at V and 8 bases at J, with 18 bases between the two ends. CDR3 length: 14 residues. The CDR3 is CASSVPSGTRGYTF. CDR3 coding DNA: TGTGCCAGCAGCGTTCCGTCGGGGACTCGGGGCTACACCTTC.